The rows below give T cell receptor beta chains drawn from one sample of a study of OX40 agonist ivuxolimab in advanced cancers. Using immunoSEQ multiplex PCR, the repertoire was profiled, and TCRdb retains in-frame clones only, with some absent. The sample has about 120,000 clones; approximately 89% are singletons. The sequencing used CD4+ or CD8+ T cells sorted from blood, collected in a trial of the OX40 agonist ivuxolimab. The receptors here all came from an adult with an advanced solid tumor such as melanoma, head and neck, liver or kidney cancer. The CDR3 runs from the conserved cysteine through the conserved F or W. Fields, in order: clone size, D gene, V gene, J gene, CDR3 DNA, CDR3 protein. The D gene is left open where the match is weak. A clone size is listed for some rows: how often the clone was seen (once, few, many), or a class if it is expanded.

clone size: once; D gene: -; V gene: TRBV9; J gene: TRBJ1-3; CDR3 DNA: TGTGCCAGCAGCGCACGACAAGCCTCTGGAAACACCATATATTTT; CDR3 protein: CASSARQASGNTIYF
clone size: -; D gene: -; V gene: TRBV29-1; J gene: TRBJ2-7; CDR3 DNA: TGCAGCATTTTTGGGACATACAAAGGTCTCTCCTACGAGCAGTACTTC; CDR3 protein: CSIFGTYKGLSYEQYF
clone size: -; D gene: -; V gene: TRBV7-2; J gene: TRBJ1-2; CDR3 DNA: TGTGCCAGCAGCTTAATCGGACAGGGCTACACCTTC; CDR3 protein: CASSLIGQGYTF
clone size: -; D gene: -; V gene: TRBV29-1; J gene: TRBJ1-1; CDR3 DNA: TGCAGCGCTTACGGGCAGTTTTACACTGAAGCTTTCTTT; CDR3 protein: CSAYGQFYTEAFF
clone size: -; D gene: TRBD2; V gene: TRBV5-1; J gene: TRBJ2-1; CDR3 DNA: TGCGCCAGCAGCTGGCCCGGGACTAGCGGGGGAAGTAGGGCCTACAATGAGCAGTTCTTC; CDR3 protein: CASSWPGTSGGSRAYNEQFF
clone size: -; D gene: -; V gene: TRBV7-3; J gene: TRBJ1-2; CDR3 DNA: TGTGCCAGCAGCCCCCAGGGGATCTATGGCTACACCTTC; CDR3 protein: CASSPQGIYGYTF
clone size: -; D gene: TRBD2; V gene: TRBV6-5; J gene: TRBJ2-7; CDR3 DNA: TGTGCCAGCAGTTACGGGCGGGAGGGAACCTACGAGCAGTACTTC; CDR3 protein: CASSYGREGTYEQYF
clone size: -; D gene: TRBD1; V gene: TRBV7-8; J gene: TRBJ2-1; CDR3 DNA: TGTGCCAGCAGCCGGACAGGGGGCGGGTACAATGAGCAGTTCTTC; CDR3 protein: CASSRTGGGYNEQFF
clone size: once; D gene: TRBD2; V gene: TRBV29-1; J gene: TRBJ2-3; CDR3 DNA: TGCAGCGTTGCACTAGCGGGAGAGGCAGATACGCAGTATTTT; CDR3 protein: CSVALAGEADTQYF
clone size: few; D gene: TRBD1; V gene: TRBV10-3; J gene: TRBJ2-7; CDR3 DNA: TGTGCCATCAGTGAAGGGACAGGGTTGGGACTCTCCTACGAGCAGTACTTC; CDR3 protein: CAISEGTGLGLSYEQYF
clone size: -; D gene: TRBD1; V gene: TRBV4-2; J gene: TRBJ2-5; CDR3 DNA: TGTGCCAGCAGCCAAGATCTACAGGGGGCGGGGGAGACCCAGTACTTC; CDR3 protein: CASSQDLQGAGETQYF
clone size: -; D gene: -; V gene: TRBV27; J gene: TRBJ2-3; CDR3 DNA: TGTGCCAGCAGTTTAGGCCCGGGTACGCAGTATTTT; CDR3 protein: CASSLGPGTQYF
clone size: -; D gene: -; V gene: TRBV7-7; J gene: TRBJ2-1; CDR3 DNA: TGTGCTAGCAGCTTGGCGGGACTGACTTCCCACAATGAGCAGTTCTTC; CDR3 protein: CASSLAGLTSHNEQFF
clone size: -; D gene: TRBD2; V gene: TRBV12-5; J gene: TRBJ2-5; CDR3 DNA: TGTGCTAGTGGTTTGGTCCTGGGCGGGGGGAGAGAGACCCAGTACTTC; CDR3 protein: CASGLVLGGGRETQYF
clone size: -; D gene: -; V gene: TRBV20-1; J gene: TRBJ1-3; CDR3 DNA: TGCAGTGCGGCCAGAGGAAACACCATATATTTT; CDR3 protein: CSAARGNTIYF
clone size: once; D gene: -; V gene: TRBV6-1; J gene: TRBJ1-4; CDR3 DNA: TGTGCCAGCAGTGAAATCGGGAATGAAAAACTGTTTTTT; CDR3 protein: CASSEIGNEKLFF
clone size: -; D gene: TRBD2; V gene: TRBV4-1; J gene: TRBJ2-4; CDR3 DNA: TGCGCCAGCAGCCAAGAGGGACTAGCGGGAGTTGCGGCCAAAAACATTCAGTACTTC; CDR3 protein: CASSQEGLAGVAAKNIQYF
clone size: -; D gene: -; V gene: TRBV4-2; J gene: TRBJ2-3; CDR3 DNA: TGTGCCAGCAGCCAAGACCCCGGACCAGATACGCAGTATTTT; CDR3 protein: CASSQDPGPDTQYF
clone size: -; D gene: TRBD1; V gene: TRBV30; J gene: TRBJ1-3; CDR3 DNA: TGTGCCTGGAGTAGAAGAGATACACCAGGGGGCTCTGGAAACACCATATATTTT; CDR3 protein: CAWSRRDTPGGSGNTIYF
clone size: -; D gene: -; V gene: TRBV4-1; J gene: TRBJ2-2; CDR3 DNA: TGCGCCAGCAGCCAAGGTGTAGGGGAGAACACCGGGGAGCTGTTTTTT; CDR3 protein: CASSQGVGENTGELFF
clone size: -; D gene: -; V gene: TRBV19; J gene: TRBJ2-6; CDR3 DNA: TGTGCCAGTAGTCCCCAATCGACGGGGATAAGGGCCAACGTCCTGACTTTC; CDR3 protein: CASSPQSTGIRANVLTF
clone size: -; D gene: TRBD1; V gene: TRBV7-9; J gene: TRBJ2-7; CDR3 DNA: TGTGCCAGCAGTCCCGGGACAGGTATCGAGCAGTACTTC; CDR3 protein: CASSPGTGIEQYF
clone size: -; D gene: -; V gene: TRBV9; J gene: TRBJ2-5; CDR3 DNA: TGTGCCAGCACGACGGGGGTTCGTGGTGAGACCCAGTACTTC; CDR3 protein: CASTTGVRGETQYF
clone size: -; D gene: TRBD1; V gene: TRBV2; J gene: TRBJ2-1; CDR3 DNA: TGTGCCAGCACGAGGGACAGGTGGAATGAGCAGTTCTTC; CDR3 protein: CASTRDRWNEQFF
clone size: -; D gene: TRBD2; V gene: TRBV7-8; J gene: TRBJ2-5; CDR3 DNA: TGTGCCAGCAGCTTTAGCCTAGCGGGGATCCAAGAGACCCAGTACTTC; CDR3 protein: CASSFSLAGIQETQYF
clone size: -; D gene: -; V gene: TRBV7-2; J gene: TRBJ1-1; CDR3 DNA: TGTGCCAGCAGCTTCACAGACTTGAACACTGAAGCTTTCTTT; CDR3 protein: CASSFTDLNTEAFF
clone size: once; D gene: -; V gene: TRBV29-1; J gene: TRBJ2-4; CDR3 DNA: TGCAGCGTTGAAGGGGGGTACTTC; CDR3 protein: CSVEGGYF
clone size: -; D gene: TRBD1; V gene: TRBV15; J gene: TRBJ1-4; CDR3 DNA: TGTGCCACCAGCAGAGATGACGGGCAGGGGGATGAAAAACTGTTTTTT; CDR3 protein: CATSRDDGQGDEKLFF
clone size: -; D gene: TRBD2; V gene: TRBV19; J gene: TRBJ2-2; CDR3 DNA: TGTGCCAGGGGGACTAGCGGGAGTTTAAGGAACACCGGGGAGCTGTTTTTT; CDR3 protein: CARGTSGSLRNTGELFF